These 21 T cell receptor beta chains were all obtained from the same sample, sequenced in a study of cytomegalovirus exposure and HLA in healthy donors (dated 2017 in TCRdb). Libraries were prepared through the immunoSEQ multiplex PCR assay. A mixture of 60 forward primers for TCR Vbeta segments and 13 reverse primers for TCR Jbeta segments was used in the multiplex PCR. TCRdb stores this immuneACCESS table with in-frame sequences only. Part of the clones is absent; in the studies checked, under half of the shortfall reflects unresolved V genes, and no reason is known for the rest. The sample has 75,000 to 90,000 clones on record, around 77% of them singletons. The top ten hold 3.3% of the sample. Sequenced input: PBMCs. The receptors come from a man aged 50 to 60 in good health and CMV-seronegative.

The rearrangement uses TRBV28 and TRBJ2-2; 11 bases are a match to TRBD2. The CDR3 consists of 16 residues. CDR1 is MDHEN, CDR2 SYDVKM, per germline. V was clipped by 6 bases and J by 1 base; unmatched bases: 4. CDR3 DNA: TGTGCCAGCAGCCGCACTAGCGGGGGGAACACCGGGGAGCTGTTTTTT. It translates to CASSRTSGGNTGELFF.

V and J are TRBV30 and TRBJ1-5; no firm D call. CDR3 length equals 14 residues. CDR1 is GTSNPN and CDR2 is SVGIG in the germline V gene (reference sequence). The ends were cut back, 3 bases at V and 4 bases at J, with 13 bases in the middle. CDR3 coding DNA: TGTGCCTGGAGCGGCAGGAGGGATAATCAGCCCCAGCATTTT. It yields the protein CAWSGRRDNQPQHF.

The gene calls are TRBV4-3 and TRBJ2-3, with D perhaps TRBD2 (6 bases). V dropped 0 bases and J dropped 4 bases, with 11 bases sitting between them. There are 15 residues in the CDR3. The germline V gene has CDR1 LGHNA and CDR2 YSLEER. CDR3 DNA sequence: TGCGCCAGCAGCCAAGAGGGCACGGGGGCAGATACGCAGTATTTT. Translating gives CASSQEGTGADTQYF.

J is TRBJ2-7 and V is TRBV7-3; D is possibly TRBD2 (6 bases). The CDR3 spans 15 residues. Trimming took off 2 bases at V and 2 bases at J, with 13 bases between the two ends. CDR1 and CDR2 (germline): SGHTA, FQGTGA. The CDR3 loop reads CASSLDGGLPYEQYF. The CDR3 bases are TGTGCCAGCAGCTTAGACGGAGGACTACCCTACGAGCAGTACTTC.

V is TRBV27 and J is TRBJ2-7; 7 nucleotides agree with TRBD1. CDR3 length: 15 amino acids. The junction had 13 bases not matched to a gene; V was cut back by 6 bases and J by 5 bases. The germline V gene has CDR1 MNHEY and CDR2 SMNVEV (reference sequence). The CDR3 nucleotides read TGTGCCAGCAGCCTAGGGACAGCAGCGCGCCACGAGCAGTACTTC. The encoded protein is CASSLGTAARHEQYF.

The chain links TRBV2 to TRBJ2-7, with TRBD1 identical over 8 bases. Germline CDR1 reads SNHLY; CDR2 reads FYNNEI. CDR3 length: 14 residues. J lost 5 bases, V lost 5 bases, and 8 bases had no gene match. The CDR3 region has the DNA TGTGCCAGCAGTCCCCGGTACAGGGGGGACGAGCAGTACTTC. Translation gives CASSPRYRGDEQYF.

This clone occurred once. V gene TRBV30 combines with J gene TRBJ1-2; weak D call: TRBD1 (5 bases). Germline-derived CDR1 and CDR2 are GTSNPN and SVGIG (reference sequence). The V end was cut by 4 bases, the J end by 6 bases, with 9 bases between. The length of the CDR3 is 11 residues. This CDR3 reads CAWTGRHGYTF. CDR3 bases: TGTGCCTGGACAGGGCGACATGGCTACACCTTC.

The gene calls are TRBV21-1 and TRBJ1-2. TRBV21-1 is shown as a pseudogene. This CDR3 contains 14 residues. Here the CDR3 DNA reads TGTGCCAGCAGCAAAGCCATCCTATTCGTCGGCTACACCTTC. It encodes CASSKAILFVGYTF.

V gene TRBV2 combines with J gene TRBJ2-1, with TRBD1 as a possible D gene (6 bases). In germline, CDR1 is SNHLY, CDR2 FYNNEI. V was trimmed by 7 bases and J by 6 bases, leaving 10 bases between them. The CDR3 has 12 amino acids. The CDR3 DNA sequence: TGTGCCAGCACCAGGGGCGGCAATGAGCAGTTCTTC. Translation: CASTRGGNEQFF.

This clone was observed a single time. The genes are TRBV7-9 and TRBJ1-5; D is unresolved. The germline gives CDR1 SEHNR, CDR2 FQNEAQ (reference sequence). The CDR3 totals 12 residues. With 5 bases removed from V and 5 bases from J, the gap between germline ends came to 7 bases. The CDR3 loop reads CASSKADQPQHF. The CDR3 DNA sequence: TGTGCCAGCAGCAAGGCGGATCAGCCCCAGCATTTT.

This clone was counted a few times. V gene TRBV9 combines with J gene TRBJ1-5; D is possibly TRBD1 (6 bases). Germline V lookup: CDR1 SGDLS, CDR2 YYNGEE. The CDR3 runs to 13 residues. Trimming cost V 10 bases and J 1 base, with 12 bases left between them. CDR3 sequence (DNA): TGTGCCCGCTCTGGACAGAGCAATCAGCCCCAGCATTTT. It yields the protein CARSGQSNQPQHF.

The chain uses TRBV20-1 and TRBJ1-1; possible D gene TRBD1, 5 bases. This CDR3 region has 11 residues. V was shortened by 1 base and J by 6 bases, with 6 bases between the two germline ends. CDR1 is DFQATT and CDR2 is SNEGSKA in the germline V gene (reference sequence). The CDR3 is CSARAGAEAFF. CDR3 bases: TGCAGTGCTAGAGCGGGGGCTGAAGCTTTCTTT.

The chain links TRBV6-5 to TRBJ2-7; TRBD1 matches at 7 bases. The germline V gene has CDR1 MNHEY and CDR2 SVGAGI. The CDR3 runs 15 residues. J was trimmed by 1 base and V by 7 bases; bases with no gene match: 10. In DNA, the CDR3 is TGTGCCAGCATGGTCGCACAGGGGCTGTCCTACGAGCAGTACTTC. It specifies CASMVAQGLSYEQYF.

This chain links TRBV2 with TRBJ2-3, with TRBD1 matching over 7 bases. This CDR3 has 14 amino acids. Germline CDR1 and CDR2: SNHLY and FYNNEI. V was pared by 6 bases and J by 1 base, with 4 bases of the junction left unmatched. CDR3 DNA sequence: TGTGCCAGCAGGGGGGACAGCCGCACAGATACGCAGTATTTT. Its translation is CASRGDSRTDTQYF.

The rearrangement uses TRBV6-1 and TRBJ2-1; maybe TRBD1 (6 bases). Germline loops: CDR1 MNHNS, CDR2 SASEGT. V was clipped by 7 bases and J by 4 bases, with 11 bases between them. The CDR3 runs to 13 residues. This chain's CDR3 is CASNGQSYNEQFF. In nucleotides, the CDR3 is TGTGCCAGCAATGGACAGTCTTACAATGAGCAGTTCTTC.

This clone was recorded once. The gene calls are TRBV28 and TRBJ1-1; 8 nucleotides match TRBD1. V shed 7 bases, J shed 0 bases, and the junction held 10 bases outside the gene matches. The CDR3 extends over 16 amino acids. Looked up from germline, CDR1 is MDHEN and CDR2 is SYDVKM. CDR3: CASKEAGGTMNTEAFF. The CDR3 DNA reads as TGTGCCAGCAAGGAGGCAGGGGGCACAATGAACACTGAAGCTTTCTTT.

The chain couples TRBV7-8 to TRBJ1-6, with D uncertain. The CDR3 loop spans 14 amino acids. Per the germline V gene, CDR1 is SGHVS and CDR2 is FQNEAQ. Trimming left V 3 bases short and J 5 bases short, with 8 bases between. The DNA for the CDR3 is TGTGCCAGCAGCTTCGGAGGGAATAATTCACCCCTCCACTTT. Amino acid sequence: CASSFGGNNSPLHF.

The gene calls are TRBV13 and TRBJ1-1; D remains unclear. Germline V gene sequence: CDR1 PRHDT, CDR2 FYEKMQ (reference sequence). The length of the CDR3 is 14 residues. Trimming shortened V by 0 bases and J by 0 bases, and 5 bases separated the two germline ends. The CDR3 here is CASSLGRLNTEAFF. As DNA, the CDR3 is TGTGCCAGCAGCTTAGGCCGTTTGAACACTGAAGCTTTCTTT.

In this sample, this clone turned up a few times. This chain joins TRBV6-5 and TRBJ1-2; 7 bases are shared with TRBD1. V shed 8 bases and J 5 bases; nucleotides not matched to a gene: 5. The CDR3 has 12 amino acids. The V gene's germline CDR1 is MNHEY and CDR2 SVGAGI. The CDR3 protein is CASRTTGYGYTF. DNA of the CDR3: TGTGCCAGCCGAACGACAGGGTATGGCTACACCTTC.

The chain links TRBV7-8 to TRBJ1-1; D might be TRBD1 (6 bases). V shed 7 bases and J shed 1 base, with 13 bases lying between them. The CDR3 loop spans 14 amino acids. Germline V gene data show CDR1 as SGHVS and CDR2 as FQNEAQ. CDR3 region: CASTMTGPNTEAFF. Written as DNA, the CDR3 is TGTGCCAGCACCATGACAGGACCGAACACTGAAGCTTTCTTT.

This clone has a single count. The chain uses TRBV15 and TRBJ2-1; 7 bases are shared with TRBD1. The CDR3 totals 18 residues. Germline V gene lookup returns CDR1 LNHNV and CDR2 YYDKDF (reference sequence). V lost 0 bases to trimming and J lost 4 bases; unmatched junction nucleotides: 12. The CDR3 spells CATSRDRGSPLTYNEQFF. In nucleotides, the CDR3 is TGTGCCACCAGCAGAGACAGGGGGTCTCCCTTGACATACAATGAGCAGTTCTTC.